These 7 T cell receptor beta chains were all obtained from the same sample, sequenced in a study of CD8+ T cells in alopecia areata. As the sequencing template, cDNA was produced by extracting RNA and reverse transcribing it. Sequencing used immunoSEQ multiplex PCR; TCRdb keeps in-frame clones, though not all of them. The sample records 90,000 to 130,000 clones, 50% to 75% being singletons. Stated treatment: oral pan-JAK inhibitor, 5-10 mg twice daily. The source material was CD8+ T cells sorted from blood, sampled at week 24, from a patient treated with tofacitinib. These TCRs come from a human donor with alopecia areata.

This sequence joins TRBV27 and TRBJ1-1, with 8 bases aligning to TRBD1. Germline V CDR1 and CDR2: MNHEY, SMNVEV (reference sequence). This CDR3 region has 13 residues. The ends lost 7 bases at V and 3 bases at J; junction bases unmatched: 4. CDR3 protein: CASKPGGYTEAFF. The CDR3 DNA is TGTGCCAGCAAACCAGGGGGCTACACTGAAGCTTTCTTT.

The chain recombines TRBV27 with TRBJ2-7; 7 bases align to TRBD1. CDR1 MNHEY and CDR2 SMNVEV come from the germline V gene (reference sequence). With V trimmed by 2 bases and J by 7 bases, 2 bases remained unmatched. The CDR3 runs to 12 residues. The CDR3 sequence is CASSLRGREQYF. CDR3 DNA sequence: TGTGCCAGCAGTTTAAGGGGGCGAGAGCAGTACTTC.

This chain joins TRBV25-1 and TRBJ2-3; D could derive from TRBD1 or TRBD2 (6 bases each). The CDR3 consists of 15 residues. Germline V CDR1 and CDR2: MGHDK, SYGVNS. Trimming left V 6 bases short and J 1 base short, with 14 bases between. CDR3 DNA sequence: TGTGCCAGCAGCCCCTGGGGGGCGGGCACAGATACGCAGTATTTT. Its translation: CASSPWGAGTDTQYF.

V usage is TRBV13 and J usage is TRBJ2-5; D is unresolved. The CDR3 is 14 amino acids. V was shortened by 4 bases and J by 4 bases, with 13 bases between the two germline ends. Germline lookup yields CDR1 PRHDT and CDR2 FYEKMQ (reference sequence). The CDR3: CASSSLGASETQYF. The CDR3 nucleotides are TGTGCCAGCAGCTCCCTTGGCGCGTCAGAGACCCAGTACTTC. The full variable domain, in which reference TRBV13 and TRBJ2-5 provide the parts outside the CDR3, is AAGVIQSPRHLIKEKRETATLKCYPIPRHDTVYWYQQGPGQDPQFLISFYEKMQSDKGSIPDRFSAQQFSDYHSELNMSSLELGDSALYFCASSSLGASETQYFGPGTRLLVL.

V gene TRBV7-9 combines with J gene TRBJ2-2; the D call may be TRBD1 or TRBD2 (6 bases each). Germline loops: CDR1 SEHNR, CDR2 FQNEAQ (reference sequence). This CDR3 region has 14 residues. V was clipped by 10 bases and J by 2 bases, with 14 bases between them. The CDR3 is CAIQEGGNTGELFF. The CDR3 bases are TGTGCCATACAGGAGGGGGGAAACACCGGGGAGCTGTTTTTT.

This clone was counted only a few times. The rearrangement uses TRBV15 and TRBJ2-7; D is possibly TRBD2 (5 bases). This CDR3 has 15 residues. Germline V lookup: CDR1 LNHNV, CDR2 YYDKDF (reference sequence). Trimming removed 0 bases from V and 2 bases from J, with 11 bases in between. The CDR3 is CATSRDLEGAYEQYF. The CDR3 DNA reads TGTGCCACCAGCAGAGATTTAGAGGGCGCCTACGAGCAGTACTTC.

This clone was seen a handful of times. The chain carries TRBV7-6 and TRBJ2-5; a weak D match, TRBD1 (6 bases). The V and J ends lost 5 bases and 3 bases respectively, with 19 bases between them. Germline loops: CDR1 SGHVS, CDR2 FNYEAQ. This CDR3 spans 16 amino acids. The DNA for the CDR3 is TGTGCCAGCAGCCTGTCCCACTTCAGGGGAGAAGAGACCCAGTACTTC. This sequence encodes CASSLSHFRGEETQYF.